This TCR beta chain was sequenced in a study of OX40 agonist ivuxolimab in advanced cancers. In the study overall: Allowance was made for prior anti-PD-1, anti-PD-L1 or anti-CTLA-4 therapy, and about 37% had some. The study's findings and limits: In CD8+ T cells, expanded clones were on average more numerous than in CD4+. Among expanded peripheral T cells, antigen specificity went undetermined. Relatively little clonal expansion, among the lowest observed, appeared in partial responders at 0.1-3.0 mg/kg.

Libraries were prepared by immunoSEQ multiplex PCR; TCRdb keeps only in-frame clonotypes and omits some of them. Among 35,000 to 45,000 clones listed, more than 80% were seen once. With respect to this clone: Antigen unknown.

Germline V gene sequence: CDR1 SNHLY, CDR2 FYNNEI. V gave up 6 bases and J gave up 9 bases, with 24 bases separating them. This CDR3 is 16 amino acids long. The chain has TRBV2 and TRBJ2-1; TRBD1 might be the D (6 bases). Sequences were derived from CD4+ or CD8+ T cells sorted from blood, sampled in a trial of the OX40 agonist ivuxolimab. The clonotype originates from an adult with an advanced solid tumor such as melanoma, head and neck, liver or kidney cancer. CDR3 sequence: CASRPPQGFGSSEQFF. CDR3 DNA: TGTGCCAGCAGACCACCACAGGGATTCGGGTCATCTGAGCAGTTCTTC.